The sequence of this TCR beta chain was determined in a study of blood T cell repertoires in COVID-19. At the level of the study: The origin of the acute and convalescent COVID-19 samples was the United States, Italy and Spain. The analysed material was cDNA or gDNA that came from T cells, B-cell-depleted T cells, or PBMCs.

Authors' methods: Estimates of nucleated cell counts were drawn from the amplification of reference gene primers. Here immunoSEQ multiplex PCR was the method, and the copy in TCRdb shows in-frame clones only, minus some. The V and J calls and the clone size are those of that table, but D and trimming were determined from the DNA. Of roughly 150,000 clones listed, 81% are singletons. This CDR3 has 15 amino acids. The germline gives CDR1 LNHDA, CDR2 SQIVND (reference sequence). V dropped 8 bases and J dropped 3 bases, with 16 bases sitting between them. V usage is TRBV19 and J usage is TRBJ2-2; TRBD2 is a possible D gene (5 bases). Material for sequencing was peripheral blood. The receptor comes from a human donor in a cohort sampled during active COVID-19. The DNA for the CDR3 is TGTGCCAGTTTCGGACTCCTGCGGGACACCGGGGAGCTGTTTTTT. Amino acids: CASFGLLRDTGELFF. Full variable domain (outside the CDR3, taken from reference TRBV19 and TRBJ2-2): DGGITQSPKYLFRKEGQNVTLSCEQNLNHDAMYWYRQDPGQGLRLIYYSQIVNDFQKGDIAEGYSVSREKKESFPLTVTSAQKNPTAFYLCASFGLLRDTGELFFGEGSRLTVL.